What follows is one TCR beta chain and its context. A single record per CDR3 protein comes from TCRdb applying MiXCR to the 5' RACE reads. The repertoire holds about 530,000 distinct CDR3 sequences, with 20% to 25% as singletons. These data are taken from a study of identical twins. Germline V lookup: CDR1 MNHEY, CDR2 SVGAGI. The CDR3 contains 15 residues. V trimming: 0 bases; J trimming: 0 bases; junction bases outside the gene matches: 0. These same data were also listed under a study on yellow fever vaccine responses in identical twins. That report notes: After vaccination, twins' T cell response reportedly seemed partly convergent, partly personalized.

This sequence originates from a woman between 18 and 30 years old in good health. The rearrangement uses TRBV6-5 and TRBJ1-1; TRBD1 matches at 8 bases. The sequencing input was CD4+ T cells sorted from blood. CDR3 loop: CASSYSGQVNTEAFF. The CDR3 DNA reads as TGTGCCAGCAGTTACTCGGGACAGGTGAACACTGAAGCTTTCTTT.